The 4 T cell receptor beta chains given below trace back to one sample, sequenced in a study of early T cells in non-severe SARS-CoV-2 infection. TCRdb processed the 5' RACE reads anew with MiXCR; each CDR3 protein has one entry. This table has approximately 20,000 distinct CDR3 sequences, 4% to 5.5% appearing once. Sequencing was done on a sample of whole blood. These receptors were collected from an adult who was a healthcare worker with PCR-confirmed SARS-CoV-2 infection or an uninfected control (not recorded which).

The table lists this clonotype with many counts. The chain employs TRBV5-4 and TRBJ2-1; D not certain. Germline loops: CDR1 SGHNT, CDR2 YYREEE (reference sequence). Trimming pared 0 bases from V and 6 bases from J, leaving 4 bases between. The CDR3 totals 12 residues. The CDR3: CASSLGGNEQFF. Here the CDR3 DNA reads TGTGCCAGCAGCTTGGGAGGCAATGAGCAGTTCTTC.

This clonotype was seen ten or more times. The chain employs TRBV5-1 and TRBJ2-3; the D is unclear. Trimming took off 2 bases at V and 4 bases at J, with 14 bases between the two ends. CDR3 length equals 15 residues. Germline CDR1 is SGHRS and CDR2 is YFSETQ. The CDR3 loop is CASSLEVGSADTQYF. The CDR3 DNA reads TGCGCCAGCAGCTTAGAGGTAGGGTCAGCAGATACGCAGTATTTT.

The chain joins TRBV10-3 to TRBJ1-1; D ambiguous. Between the trimmed V and J ends, which lost 8 bases and 1 base, there was a span of 5 bases. There are 11 residues in the CDR3. Germline lookup yields CDR1 ENHRY and CDR2 SYGVKD. The CDR3 sequence: CAISGNTEAFF. Written as DNA, the CDR3 is TGTGCCATCTCGGGGAACACTGAAGCTTTCTTT.

There are many counts of this clonotype. V and J are TRBV7-2 and TRBJ1-2, with 9 bases lining up with TRBD1. The CDR3 totals 15 residues. The V segment lost 4 bases and the J segment 2 bases; nucleotides outside the gene matches: 5. Germline-derived CDR1 and CDR2 are SGHTA and FQGNSA. CDR3 sequence (DNA): TGTGCCAGCAGCTCGCCGGGACAGGGAAACTATGGCTACACCTTC. Translation gives CASSSPGQGNYGYTF.